This TCR beta chain was sequenced during a study of blood T cell repertoires in COVID-19. On the study more broadly: Some COVID-19 samples were acute and others convalescent; all came from the United States, Italy and Spain.

Cohort 3 recovered donors had two negative PCRs, clearance, or symptom resolution. Authors' methods: Estimates of nucleated cell counts were drawn from the amplification of reference gene primers. Generated by immunoSEQ multiplex PCR, the TCRdb table keeps only in-frame clones and is missing some. That table supplies the V and J calls and clone size; D and trimming were determined from the DNA. Of 150,000 to 250,000 clones in the sample, about 90% were seen once. V was cut by 6 bases and J by 2 bases, with 10 bases left in between. This CDR3 comprises 13 residues. This clone was counted a single time.

The sample comprised PBMCs or T cells enriched from blood (not recorded which). This TCR derives from a woman in her twenties or thirties who had recovered from COVID-19. V is TRBV12-3 or TRBV12-4 and J is TRBJ1-2; D is uncertain. The CDR3 nucleotides are TGTGCCAGCAGGTTGTCAGAAAACTATGGCTACACCTTC. Residues: CASRLSENYGYTF.